This TCR beta chain was recorded in a study of CXCR3-negative and CXCR3-positive naive CD8 T cells. General study findings and limits: CD5 surface expression was similar among naive subsets, and TCR strength was estimated by inference from TRB CDR3 properties. Naive cells used TRBV-TRBJ genes in much the same way whether CXCR3-negative or CXCR3-positive; memory cells did not.

To note about this clonotype: Its specificity is not known.

The CDR3 runs to 15 residues. Germline V gives CDR1 SGHTA, CDR2 FQGNSA. cDNA libraries for TRB were generated by 5' RACE incorporating UMI labels. TCRdb re-called the 5' RACE reads, yielding one record per CDR3 amino acid sequence without DNA. The sample has about 40,000 distinct CDR3 sequences. Sequencing input: memory CD8+ T cells from blood. The TCR sequence derives from a human donor in good health. Some clones in this sample may be carry-over from other donors' samples. The chain joins TRBV7-2 to TRBJ2-7; the TRBD1 assignment by TCRdb is unverifiable without DNA. CDR3 protein: CASSLEGEGFNEQYF.